Included here is one TCR beta chain sequence, with context. This entry is derived from a study of blood T cell repertoires in COVID-19. For the study at large: Sample material is recorded as cDNA or gDNA derived from T cells, B-cell-depleted T cells, or PBMCs.

Profiling relied on immunoSEQ multiplex PCR, and the TCRdb table lists in-frame clones only, not all of them. The data show 210,000 or so clones, roughly 86% seen once. CDR3 length: 12 amino acids. Unmatched junction bases numbered 1, after V lost 3 bases and J lost 9 bases. Germline lookup yields CDR1 LGHDT and CDR2 YNNKEL (reference sequence). Material: peripheral blood. The sequence was obtained from a woman between 40 and 50 years old with acute or convalescent COVID-19. The V gene is TRBV3-1 (or the pseudogene TRBV3-2), the J gene TRBJ2-4, with 8 bases lining up with TRBD1. The CDR3 reads CASSHGQGIQYF. The CDR3 bases are TGTGCCAGCAGCCACGGACAGGGCATTCAGTACTTC.